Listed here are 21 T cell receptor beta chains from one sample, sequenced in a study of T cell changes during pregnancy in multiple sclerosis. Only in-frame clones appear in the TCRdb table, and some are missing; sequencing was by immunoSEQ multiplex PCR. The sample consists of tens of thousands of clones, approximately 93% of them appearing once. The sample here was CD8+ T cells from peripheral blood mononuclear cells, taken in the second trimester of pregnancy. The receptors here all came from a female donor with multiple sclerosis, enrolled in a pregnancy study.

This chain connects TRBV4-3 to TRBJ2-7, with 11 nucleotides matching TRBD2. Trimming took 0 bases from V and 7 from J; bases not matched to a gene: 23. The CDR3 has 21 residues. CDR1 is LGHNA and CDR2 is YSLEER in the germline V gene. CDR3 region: CASSQEGNGIISGRATWEQYF. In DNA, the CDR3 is TGCGCCAGCAGCCAAGAAGGAAATGGGATCATTAGCGGGAGGGCCACTTGGGAGCAGTACTTC.

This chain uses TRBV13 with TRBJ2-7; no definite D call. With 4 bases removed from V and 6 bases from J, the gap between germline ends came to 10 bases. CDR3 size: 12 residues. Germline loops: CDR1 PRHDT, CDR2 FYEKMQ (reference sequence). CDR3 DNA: TGTGCCAGCAGCTCAACAGACGGCGAGCAGTACTTC. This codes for CASSSTDGEQYF.

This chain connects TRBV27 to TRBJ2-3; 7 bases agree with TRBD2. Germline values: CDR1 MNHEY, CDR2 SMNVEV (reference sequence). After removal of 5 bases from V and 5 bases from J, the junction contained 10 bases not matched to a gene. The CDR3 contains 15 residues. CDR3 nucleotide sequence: TGTGCCAGCAGTCAAACGGGAGGTACCGGAGATACGCAGTATTTT. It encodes CASSQTGGTGDTQYF.

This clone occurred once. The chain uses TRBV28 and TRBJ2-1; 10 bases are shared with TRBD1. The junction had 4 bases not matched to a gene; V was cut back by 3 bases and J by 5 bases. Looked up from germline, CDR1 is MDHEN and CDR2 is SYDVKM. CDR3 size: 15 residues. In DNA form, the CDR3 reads TGTGCCAGCAGTTTCGGACAGGGGGTAAACAATGAGCAGTTCTTC. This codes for CASSFGQGVNNEQFF.

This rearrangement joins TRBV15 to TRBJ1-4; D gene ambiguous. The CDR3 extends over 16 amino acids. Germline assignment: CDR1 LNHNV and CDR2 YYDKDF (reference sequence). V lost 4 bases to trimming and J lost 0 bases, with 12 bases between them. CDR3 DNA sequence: TGTGCCACCAGCAACCCCAAGGACTCAACTAATGAAAAACTGTTTTTT. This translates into CATSNPKDSTNEKLFF.

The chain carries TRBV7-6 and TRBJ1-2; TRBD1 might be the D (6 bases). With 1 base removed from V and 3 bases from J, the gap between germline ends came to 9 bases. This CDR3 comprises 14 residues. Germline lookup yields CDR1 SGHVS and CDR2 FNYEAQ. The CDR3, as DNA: TGTGCCAGCAGCTTAGTACAGGGAGACTATGGCTACACCTTC. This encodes CASSLVQGDYGYTF.

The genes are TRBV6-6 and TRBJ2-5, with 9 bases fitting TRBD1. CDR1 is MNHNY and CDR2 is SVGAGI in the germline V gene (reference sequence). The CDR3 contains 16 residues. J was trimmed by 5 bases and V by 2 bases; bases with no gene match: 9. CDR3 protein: CASSYERTGGSETQYF. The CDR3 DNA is TGTGCCAGCAGTTACGAAAGAACAGGGGGCTCTGAGACCCAGTACTTC.

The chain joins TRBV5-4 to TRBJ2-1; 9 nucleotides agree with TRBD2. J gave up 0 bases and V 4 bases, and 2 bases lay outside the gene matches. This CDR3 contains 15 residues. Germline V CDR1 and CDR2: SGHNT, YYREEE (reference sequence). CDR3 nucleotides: TGTGCCAGCAGCCATAGCGGGAGCTCCTACAATGAGCAGTTCTTC. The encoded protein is CASSHSGSSYNEQFF.

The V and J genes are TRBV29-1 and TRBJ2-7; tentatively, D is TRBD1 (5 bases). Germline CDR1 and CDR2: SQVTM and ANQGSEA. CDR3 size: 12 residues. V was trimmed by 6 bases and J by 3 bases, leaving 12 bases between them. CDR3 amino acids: CSVESDSYEQYF. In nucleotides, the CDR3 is TGCAGCGTGGAATCCGACAGCTACGAGCAGTACTTC.

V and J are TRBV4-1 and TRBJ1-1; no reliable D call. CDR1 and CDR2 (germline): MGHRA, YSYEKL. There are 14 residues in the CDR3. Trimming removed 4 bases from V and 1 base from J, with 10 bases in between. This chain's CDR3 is CASSPNTGNTEAFF. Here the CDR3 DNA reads TGCGCCAGCAGCCCAAACACGGGGAACACTGAAGCTTTCTTT.

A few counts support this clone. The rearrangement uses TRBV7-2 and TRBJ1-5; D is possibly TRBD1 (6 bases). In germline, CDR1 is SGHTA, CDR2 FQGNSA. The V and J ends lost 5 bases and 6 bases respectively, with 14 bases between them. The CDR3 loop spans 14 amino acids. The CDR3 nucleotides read TGTGCCAGCAGCCGACGGGGGGCAAGTCAGCCCCAGCATTTT. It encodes CASSRRGASQPQHF.

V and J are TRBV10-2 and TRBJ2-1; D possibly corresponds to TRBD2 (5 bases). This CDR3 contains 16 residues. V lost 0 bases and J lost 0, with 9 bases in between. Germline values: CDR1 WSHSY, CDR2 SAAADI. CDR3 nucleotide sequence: TGCGCCAGCAGTGAGTCGCTTAGCGTCTCCTACAATGAGCAGTTCTTC. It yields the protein CASSESLSVSYNEQFF.

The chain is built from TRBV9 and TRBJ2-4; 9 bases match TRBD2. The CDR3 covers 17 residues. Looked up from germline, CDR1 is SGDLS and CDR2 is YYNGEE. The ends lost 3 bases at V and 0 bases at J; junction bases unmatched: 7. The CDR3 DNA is TGTGCCAGCAGCGCCCCGCTAGCGGGATCAGCCAAAAACATTCAGTACTTC. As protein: CASSAPLAGSAKNIQYF.

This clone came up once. The CDR3 sequence: CASSQASSGRAHEQYF. The DNA for the CDR3 is TGCGCCAGCAGCCAAGCATCTAGCGGGAGGGCCCACGAGCAGTACTTC. This sequence joins TRBV4-3 and TRBJ2-7; TRBD2 agrees at 12 bases. Germline V gene sequence: CDR1 LGHNA, CDR2 YSLEER. CDR3 length: 16 residues. Trimming at V came to 1 base and at J to 5 bases, leaving 6 bases not matched to a gene.

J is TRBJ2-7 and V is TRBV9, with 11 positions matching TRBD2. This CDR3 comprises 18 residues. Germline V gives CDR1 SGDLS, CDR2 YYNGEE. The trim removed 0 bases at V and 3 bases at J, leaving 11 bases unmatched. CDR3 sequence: CASSVEGLGTSGFYEQYF. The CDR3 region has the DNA TGTGCCAGCAGCGTAGAGGGGCTGGGGACTAGCGGATTCTACGAGCAGTACTTC. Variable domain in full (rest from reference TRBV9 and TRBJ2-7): DSGVTQTPKHLITATGQRVTLRCSPRSGDLSVYWYQQSLDQGLQFLIQYYNGEERAKGNILERFSAQQFPDLHSELNLSSLELGDSALYFCASSVEGLGTSGFYEQYFGPGTRLTVT.

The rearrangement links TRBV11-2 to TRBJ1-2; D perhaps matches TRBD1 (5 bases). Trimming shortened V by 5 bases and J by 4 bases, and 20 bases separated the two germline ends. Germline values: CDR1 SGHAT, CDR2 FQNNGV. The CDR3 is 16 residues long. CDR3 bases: TGTGCCAGCAGCCCACCCTCCCCAGGGATTCCCTATGGCTACACCTTC. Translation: CASSPPSPGIPYGYTF.

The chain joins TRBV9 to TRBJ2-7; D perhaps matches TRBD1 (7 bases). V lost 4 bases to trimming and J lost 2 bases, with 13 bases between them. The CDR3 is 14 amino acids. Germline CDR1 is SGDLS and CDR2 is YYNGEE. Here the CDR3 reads CASSTGDSAYEQYF. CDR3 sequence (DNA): TGTGCCAGCAGCACGGGGGACAGTGCCTACGAGCAGTACTTC.

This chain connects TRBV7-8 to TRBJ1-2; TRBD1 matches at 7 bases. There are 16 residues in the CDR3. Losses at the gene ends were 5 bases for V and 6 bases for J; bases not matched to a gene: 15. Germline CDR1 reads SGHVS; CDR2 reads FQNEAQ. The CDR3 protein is CASSRGPTGTEDGYTF. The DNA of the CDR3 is TGTGCCAGCAGCAGGGGACCGACCGGGACAGAGGATGGCTACACCTTC.

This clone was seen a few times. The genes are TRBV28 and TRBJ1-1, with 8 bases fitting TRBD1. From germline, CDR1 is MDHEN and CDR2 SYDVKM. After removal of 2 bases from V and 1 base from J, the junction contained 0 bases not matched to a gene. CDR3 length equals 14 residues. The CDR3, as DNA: TGTGCCAGCAGTTTAGGGACAGGGAACACTGAAGCTTTCTTT. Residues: CASSLGTGNTEAFF.

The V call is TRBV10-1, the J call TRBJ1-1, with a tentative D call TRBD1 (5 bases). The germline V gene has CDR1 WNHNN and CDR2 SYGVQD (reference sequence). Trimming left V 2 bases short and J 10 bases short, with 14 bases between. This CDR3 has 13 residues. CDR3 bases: TGCGCCAGCAGTGAGCACTCAGGGAGGGTAGCTTTCTTT. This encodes CASSEHSGRVAFF.

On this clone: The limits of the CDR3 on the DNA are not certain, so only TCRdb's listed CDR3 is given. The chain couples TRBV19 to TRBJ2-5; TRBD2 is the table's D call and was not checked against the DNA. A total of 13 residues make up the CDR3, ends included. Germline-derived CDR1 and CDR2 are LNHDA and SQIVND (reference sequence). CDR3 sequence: CASSILARGTQYF.